The rows below give T cell receptor beta chains drawn from one sample of a study of T cell responses to AZD1222 COVID-19 vaccine. The protocol was immunoSEQ multiplex PCR, while the TCRdb copy is restricted to in-frame clones and leaves out a portion. The repertoire holds about 120,000 clones, about 90% seen once, with more than 13% in the top ten. Sequenced material: peripheral blood, taken on day 0 of AZD1222 vaccination. Receptor source: an adult in good health. CDR3s include the opening cysteine and the closing phenylalanine or tryptophan. The order of the fields is V gene, clone size, J gene, D gene, CDR3 DNA, CDR3 protein. The D gene is left open where the match is weak. Rows give clone size only sometimes, using once, few, many, or a class for an expanded clone.

v_gene: TRBV6-1; abundance: -; j_gene: TRBJ1-3; d_gene: -; CDR3nt: TGTGCCAGCAGTGCCCAGGGAGAGCCCTCTGGAAACACCATATATTTT; CDR3aa: CASSAQGEPSGNTIYF
v_gene: TRBV4-3; abundance: -; j_gene: TRBJ1-5; d_gene: TRBD1; CDR3nt: TGCGCCAGCAGCCAAGACAGGGGGCTTCAGCCCCAGCATTTT; CDR3aa: CASSQDRGLQPQHF
v_gene: TRBV27; abundance: -; j_gene: TRBJ1-1; d_gene: -; CDR3nt: TGTGCCAGCAGTTTATCCACAGTGTCCCCCGAAGCTTTCTTT; CDR3aa: CASSLSTVSPEAFF
v_gene: TRBV5-1; abundance: -; j_gene: TRBJ2-3; d_gene: -; CDR3nt: TGCGCCAGCAGCTTGGTCCCGACTCGTGGTCAGCCTAGCACAGATACGCAGTATTTT; CDR3aa: CASSLVPTRGQPSTDTQYF
v_gene: TRBV7-8; abundance: -; j_gene: TRBJ1-5; d_gene: -; CDR3nt: TGTGCCAGCAGCTCGTCCCTGCAGGGAAGTCAGCCCCAGCATTTT; CDR3aa: CASSSSLQGSQPQHF
v_gene: TRBV7-9; abundance: once; j_gene: TRBJ1-1; d_gene: TRBD1; CDR3nt: TGTGCCAGCAGCCGAGACAGGGTTGGTAACACTGAAGCTTTCTTT; CDR3aa: CASSRDRVGNTEAFF
v_gene: TRBV12-3/TRBV12-4; abundance: -; j_gene: TRBJ2-3; d_gene: TRBD2; CDR3nt: TGTGCCAGCAGTCCCCTGACTAGCGGGGAACGGTATTTT; CDR3aa: CASSPLTSGERYF
v_gene: TRBV5-5; abundance: -; j_gene: TRBJ1-4; d_gene: TRBD1; CDR3nt: TGTGCCAGCAGCTTGGCGGGACAGGGGCCAACTCGGGCTAATGAAAAACTGTTTTTT; CDR3aa: CASSLAGQGPTRANEKLFF
v_gene: TRBV7-2; abundance: -; j_gene: TRBJ2-5; d_gene: TRBD2; CDR3nt: TGTGCCAGCAGCTTAGTGGGAGGGGAAGAGACCCAGTACTTC; CDR3aa: CASSLVGGEETQYF
v_gene: TRBV5-1; abundance: -; j_gene: TRBJ2-7; d_gene: TRBD1; CDR3nt: TGCGCCAGCTCATCACAGGGGGCTTACGAGCAGTACTTC; CDR3aa: CASSSQGAYEQYF
v_gene: TRBV27; abundance: -; j_gene: TRBJ1-1; d_gene: -; CDR3nt: TGTGCCAGCAGGGGAACTGAAGCTTTCTTT; CDR3aa: CASRGTEAFF
v_gene: TRBV2; abundance: once; j_gene: TRBJ1-2; d_gene: -; CDR3nt: TGTGCCAGCAGTGAATCGGTGGTTAACTATGGCTACACCTTC; CDR3aa: CASSESVVNYGYTF
v_gene: TRBV6-5; abundance: -; j_gene: TRBJ1-1; d_gene: TRBD1; CDR3nt: TGTGCCAGCAGTTTGGACAGGGTGACTGAAGCTTTCTTT; CDR3aa: CASSLDRVTEAFF